Each of the 32 T cell receptor beta chains below was sequenced from the same sample in a study of T cell repertoires in cytomegalovirus infection. TCRdb called the reads again in MiXCR, with one record for every CDR3 protein. The sample lists about 740,000 distinct CDR3 sequences; 35% were seen once. The sequenced sample consisted of PBMCs. The source is a human donor in good health (CMV status not recorded). Some clones in this sample may be carry-over from other donors' samples.

J is TRBJ1-6 and V is TRBV7-6; D perhaps matches TRBD1 (6 bases). In germline, CDR1 is SGHVS, CDR2 FNYEAQ. The CDR3 spans 14 residues. V lost 5 bases and J lost 7, with 12 bases in between. The CDR3 coding sequence is TGTGCCAGCAGCCCGATAGGGGGAAATTCACCCCTCCACTTT. Encoded protein: CASSPIGGNSPLHF.

The V call is TRBV28, the J call TRBJ1-2, with unresolved D. CDR3 length: 15 residues. The germline V and J ends were trimmed by 7 bases and 3 bases, with 18 bases remaining between them. Germline V gives CDR1 MDHEN, CDR2 SYDVKM. The DNA for the CDR3 is TGTGCCAGCACCTTAATGGTCCGGGGTGACTATGGCTACACCTTC. The encoded protein is CASTLMVRGDYGYTF.

The V and J genes are TRBV29-1 and TRBJ1-2, with 10 nucleotides matching TRBD1. The CDR3 loop spans 15 amino acids. Germline V lookup: CDR1 SQVTM, CDR2 ANQGSEA. Unmatched junction bases numbered 9, after V lost 2 bases and J lost 6 bases. This CDR3 is CSVERSSGTGDGYTF. The DNA for the CDR3 is TGCAGCGTTGAAAGGAGTTCAGGGACAGGGGATGGCTACACCTTC.

This clonotype was counted a few times. J is TRBJ2-7 and V is TRBV29-1; TRBD1 matches at 9 bases. The germline CDR1 and CDR2 sequences are SQVTM and ANQGSEA. The CDR3 length is 13 residues. V gave up 6 bases and J gave up 3 bases; unmatched junction bases: 6. The CDR3 sequence is CSVRDRDRYEQYF. The CDR3 DNA reads TGCAGCGTCCGGGACAGGGATCGCTACGAGCAGTACTTC.

This clonotype was observed many times. The CDR3, as DNA: TGTGCCATCAGTGAGTCCGGACAGGACCCCTATGGCTACACCTTC. Translating it yields CAISESGQDPYGYTF. The chain employs TRBV10-3 and TRBJ1-2, with 7 bases identical to TRBD1. Trimming took 0 bases from V and 4 from J; bases not matched to a gene: 5. The CDR3 loop spans 15 amino acids. CDR1 is ENHRY and CDR2 is SYGVKD in the germline V gene.

The J gene is TRBJ2-3, the V gene TRBV28; 8 bases match TRBD2. The CDR3 totals 15 residues. CDR1 is MDHEN and CDR2 is SYDVKM in the germline V gene. The V segment lost 7 bases and the J segment 6 bases; nucleotides outside the gene matches: 12. The DNA of the CDR3 is TGTGCCAGCAATGAAGCGGGAGTGGTTTCGGATACGCAGTATTTT. Translating gives CASNEAGVVSDTQYF.

This clonotype appeared many times. The gene calls are TRBV7-2 and TRBJ2-3; TRBD1 might be the D (6 bases). V gave up 0 bases and J gave up 6 bases, with 13 bases separating them. CDR3 size: 15 residues. The germline gives CDR1 SGHTA, CDR2 FQGNSA. The DNA for the CDR3 is TGTGCCAGCAGCTTAGCCGCGTCAGGGGATGATACGCAGTATTTT. Its protein is CASSLAASGDDTQYF.

The chain is built from TRBV7-8 and TRBJ1-5; 8 bases fit TRBD1. The CDR3 has 18 amino acids. Germline assignment: CDR1 SGHVS and CDR2 FQNEAQ. Unmatched junction bases numbered 13, after V lost 3 bases and J lost 3 bases. CDR3 nucleotide sequence: TGTGCCAGCAGCTTCTCTGTGGGGAGACAGGGGATCAATCAGCCCCAGCATTTT. It codes for CASSFSVGRQGINQPQHF. Complete variable domain (other parts from reference TRBV7-8 and TRBJ1-5): GAGVSQSPRYKVAKRGQDVALRCDPISGHVSLFWYQQALGQGPEFLTYFQNEAQLDKSGLPSDRFFAERPEGSVSTLKIQRTQQEDSAVYLCASSFSVGRQGINQPQHFGDGTRLSIL.

On this clonotype itself: This may stem from a read error, because a much larger clone lies one nucleotide away. CDR3 sequence: CASSLVWGREALF. CDR3 DNA: TGTGCCAGCAGCCTCGTCTGGGGCCGCGAAGCTTTATTT. V and J are TRBV7-3 and TRBJ1-1; a possible D gene is TRBD1 (5 bases). From germline, CDR1 is SGHTA and CDR2 FQGTGA. The CDR3 sequence is 13 residues long.

The chain employs TRBV10-3 and TRBJ1-1; 8 bases are shared with TRBD1. Germline V gives CDR1 ENHRY, CDR2 SYGVKD. There are 14 residues in the CDR3. The ends lost 6 bases at V and 2 bases at J; junction bases unmatched: 5. CDR3 amino acids: CAIRPGQDNTEAFF. CDR3 coding DNA: TGTGCCATCAGACCGGGACAGGACAACACTGAAGCTTTCTTT.

The chain links TRBV12-3 or TRBV12-4 to TRBJ2-7; unclear D gene. Trimming left V 4 bases short and J 0 bases short, with 10 bases between. The CDR3 spans 14 residues. The CDR3 region has the DNA TGTGCCAGCAGTTCCTATCTGGGCTCCTACGAGCAGTACTTC. Its translation is CASSSYLGSYEQYF.

The J gene is TRBJ1-5, the V gene TRBV19, with a possible D match to TRBD1 (5 bases). Germline lookup yields CDR1 LNHDA and CDR2 SQIVND (reference sequence). This CDR3 has 15 residues. Trimming cost V 2 bases and J 0 bases, with 8 bases left between them. Written as DNA, the CDR3 is TGTGCCAGTAGTATATGGGGCTCTAGCAATCAGCCCCAGCATTTT. Translation: CASSIWGSSNQPQHF.

The chain links TRBV28 to TRBJ2-3; 8 bases match TRBD2. From germline, CDR1 is MDHEN and CDR2 SYDVKM. The CDR3 runs to 17 residues. The J segment lost 3 bases and the V segment lost 5 bases, leaving 13 bases of the junction unmatched. CDR3 bases: TGTGCCAGCAGTGCCCAGCCGGGACTAGAGAGGACAGATACGCAGTATTTT. It yields the protein CASSAQPGLERTDTQYF.

This clonotype has a handful of counts. This chain joins TRBV10-3 and TRBJ2-7, with D possibly TRBD2 on 5 matching bases. V was trimmed by 6 bases and J by 0 bases, leaving 12 bases between them. CDR1 is ENHRY, CDR2 SYGVKD, per germline. The length of the CDR3 is 14 residues. CDR3 DNA: TGTGCCATCAGGAAAGGACTGGACTCCTACGAGCAGTACTTC. It specifies CAIRKGLDSYEQYF.

This sequence joins TRBV6-6 and TRBJ1-6; weak D call: TRBD1 (6 bases). Germline V gives CDR1 MNHNY, CDR2 SVGAGI (reference sequence). Trimming took 7 bases from V and 2 from J, leaving 9 bases between them. This CDR3 has 14 amino acids. CDR3 bases: TGTGCCAGCAATACAGGGACCTATAATTCACCCCTCCACTTT. This translates into CASNTGTYNSPLHF.

The rearrangement links TRBV24-1 to TRBJ2-5, with TRBD1 matching over 9 bases. The trim removed 3 bases at V and 2 bases at J, leaving 6 bases unmatched. This CDR3 has 16 residues. Germline assignment: CDR1 KGHDR and CDR2 SFDVKD. The CDR3 coding sequence is TGTGCCACCAGTGATGGGACAGGGCCGGGTCAAGAGACCCAGTACTTC. This sequence encodes CATSDGTGPGQETQYF.

The chain links TRBV2 to TRBJ1-5; TRBD1 matches at 7 bases. With V trimmed by 3 bases and J by 4 bases, 9 bases remained unmatched. CDR1 and CDR2 (germline): SNHLY, FYNNEI. The CDR3 is 16 residues long. The CDR3 loop reads CASSDLQGGLNQPQHF. CDR3 nucleotide sequence: TGTGCCAGCAGTGACCTCCAGGGGGGTCTTAATCAGCCCCAGCATTTT.

There are many counts of this clonotype. V gene TRBV4-1 combines with J gene TRBJ1-2, with no clear D. Germline V gives CDR1 MGHRA, CDR2 YSYEKL. The CDR3 spans 12 residues. V was pared by 5 bases and J by 8 bases, with 12 bases between. The CDR3 reads CASSSLFGGYTF. Here the CDR3 DNA reads TGCGCCAGCAGCTCCCTCTTTGGGGGCTACACCTTC.

The V gene is TRBV28, the J gene TRBJ2-4; TRBD2 might be the D (6 bases). The germline V gene has CDR1 MDHEN and CDR2 SYDVKM. V lost 3 bases and J lost 2, with 8 bases in between. The CDR3 is 14 residues long. The CDR3 region is CASSLAGTKNIQYF. As DNA, the CDR3 is TGTGCCAGCAGTTTGGCGGGGACCAAAAACATTCAGTACTTC.

The chain joins TRBV20-1 to TRBJ1-5, with a possible D match to TRBD1 (6 bases). V dropped 6 bases and J dropped 0 bases, with 15 bases sitting between them. Germline loops: CDR1 DFQATT, CDR2 SNEGSKA (reference sequence). The CDR3 is made up of 15 amino acids. In DNA form, the CDR3 reads TGCAGTGCCCAACAGGGAGCCCATAGCAATCAGCCCCAGCATTTT. This translates into CSAQQGAHSNQPQHF.

This clonotype was found once. One end of the junction fails to match germline, which may point to a read error. The CDR3 nucleotides are TGTGCCAGCAGCTTATCCGATGAGCATTTCTTC. Amino acids: CASSLSDEHFF. The rearrangement links TRBV7-2 to TRBJ2-1; D unresolved. Germline V CDR1 and CDR2: SGHTA, FQGNSA. The CDR3 length is 11 residues.

In this sample, this clonotype turned up many times. The chain recombines TRBV7-6 with TRBJ2-5; 10 bases align to TRBD2. CDR1 is SGHVS, CDR2 FNYEAQ, per germline. The V gene end was trimmed by 2 bases and the J gene end by 4 bases; junction bases not matched to a gene: 10. This CDR3 is 17 amino acids long. The CDR3 sequence: CASSLLYEREGPETQYF. In DNA, the CDR3 is TGTGCCAGCAGCTTATTATATGAGCGGGAGGGCCCAGAGACCCAGTACTTC.

This chain connects TRBV12-3 or TRBV12-4 to TRBJ1-1; 10 bases align to TRBD1. J lost 4 bases, V lost 7 bases, and 15 bases had no gene match. CDR3 length: 17 residues. CDR3 sequence (DNA): TGTGCCAGCAACCTTGGACAGGGGGGAGTCCGAGGCACTGAAGCTTTCTTT. This codes for CASNLGQGGVRGTEAFF.

The J gene is TRBJ2-2, the V gene TRBV29-1, with D perhaps matching TRBD1 (6 bases). CDR3 length equals 13 residues. V lost 4 bases and J lost 5, with 11 bases in between. The germline CDR1 and CDR2 sequences are SQVTM and ANQGSEA. Written as DNA, the CDR3 is TGCAGCGTTGGGAGGACAGCAACCGGGGAGCTGTTTTTT. This gives the protein CSVGRTATGELFF.

V and J are TRBV10-3 and TRBJ2-7; 7 bases align to TRBD1. The J segment lost 2 bases and the V segment lost 5 bases, leaving 6 bases of the junction unmatched. The V gene's germline CDR1 is ENHRY and CDR2 SYGVKD. The CDR3 runs 14 residues. CDR3 coding DNA: TGTGCCATCAGTTGGACCCAGGGGGCCTACGAGCAGTACTTC. Its protein is CAISWTQGAYEQYF.

The V gene is TRBV3-1, the J gene TRBJ1-4; the match to TRBD1 covers 8 bases. The CDR3 extends over 15 amino acids. Germline lookup yields CDR1 LGHDT and CDR2 YNNKEL (reference sequence). V trimming: 6 bases; J trimming: 7 bases; junction bases outside the gene matches: 10. The CDR3 DNA is TGTGCCAGCAGTTTTCGGACAGGGACTTTTGAAAAACTGTTTTTT. Residues: CASSFRTGTFEKLFF.

The J gene is TRBJ1-5, the V gene TRBV19; no reliable D call. Looked up from germline, CDR1 is LNHDA and CDR2 is SQIVND (reference sequence). The CDR3 runs to 13 residues. V was pared by 3 bases and J by 6 bases, with 9 bases between. The CDR3 DNA sequence: TGTGCCAGTAGTATCCTTGGAGTTCAGCCCCAGCATTTT. This sequence encodes CASSILGVQPQHF.

This clonotype was recorded at least ten times. The chain links TRBV25-1 to TRBJ2-7, with D perhaps matching TRBD1 or TRBD2 (5 bases each). The V gene lost 1 base and the J gene lost 2 bases, with 15 bases spanning the gap. Germline V gene lookup returns CDR1 MGHDK and CDR2 SYGVNS. This CDR3 has 16 residues. The CDR3 DNA sequence: TGTGCCAGCAGTGAATCGGCCCAGAGGGGCGCCTACGAGCAGTACTTC. Its protein product is CASSESAQRGAYEQYF.

Concerning this clonotype itself: A much bigger clone sits one base away, suggesting this may be a read error. The chain combines TRBV28 with TRBJ2-3, with D possibly being TRBD2 (6 bases). CDR3 length: 14 residues. Germline values: CDR1 MDHEN, CDR2 SYDVKM. CDR3 protein: CASRRGKSTYTQYF. In nucleotides, the CDR3 is TGTGCCAGCAGACGCGGGAAAAGCACATATACGCAGTATTTT.

This clonotype was counted only a few times. The chain joins TRBV12-3 or TRBV12-4 to TRBJ1-4; D might be TRBD1 (5 bases). Trimming removed 6 bases from V and 7 bases from J, with 15 bases in between. The CDR3 covers 14 residues. DNA of the CDR3: TGTGCCAGCAGGTCAGGGTCCTTAGGTGAAAAACTGTTTTTT. This translates into CASRSGSLGEKLFF.

The chain combines TRBV18 with TRBJ2-1; no clear D. The CDR3 has 15 residues. The V gene's germline CDR1 is KGHSH and CDR2 LQKENI. V was trimmed by 6 bases and J by 1 base, leaving 13 bases between them. Here the CDR3 reads CASSDQVASYNEQFF. The CDR3 DNA is TGTGCCAGCTCCGACCAAGTGGCATCCTACAATGAGCAGTTCTTC.

CDR3: CASSPKTTGEANYGYTF. As DNA, the CDR3 is TGTGCCAGCAGCCCTAAGACGACCGGGGAAGCTAACTATGGCTACACCTTC. The rearrangement uses TRBV7-6 and TRBJ1-2; no clear D gene. CDR1 and CDR2 from the germline V gene are SGHVS and FNYEAQ. Trimming stripped 5 bases from V and 0 bases from J, with 19 bases between. The CDR3 extends over 17 amino acids.